This T cell receptor beta chain was obtained from a study of cytomegalovirus exposure and HLA in healthy donors. For the study at large: A prior analysis found about 110 million unique TCR beta sequences from 150 million to 200 million T cells.

This CDR3 has 12 residues. Trimming stripped 6 bases from V and 3 bases from J, with 12 bases between. Germline loops: CDR1 SQVTM, CDR2 ANQGSEA. The PCR was carried out with 60 Vbeta primers and 13 Jbeta primers. Profiled with immunoSEQ multiplex PCR; TCRdb holds only in-frame clones, not every one. The sample contains about 200,000 clones, around 80% of which appear only once. This chain connects TRBV29-1 to TRBJ2-7, with unresolved D. The sample taken for sequencing was PBMCs. The origin of this receptor is a man aged 18 to 29 in good health and CMV-seronegative. The CDR3 DNA is TGCAGCGTATTAATACCGAGCTACGAGCAGTACTTC. Translated: CSVLIPSYEQYF.